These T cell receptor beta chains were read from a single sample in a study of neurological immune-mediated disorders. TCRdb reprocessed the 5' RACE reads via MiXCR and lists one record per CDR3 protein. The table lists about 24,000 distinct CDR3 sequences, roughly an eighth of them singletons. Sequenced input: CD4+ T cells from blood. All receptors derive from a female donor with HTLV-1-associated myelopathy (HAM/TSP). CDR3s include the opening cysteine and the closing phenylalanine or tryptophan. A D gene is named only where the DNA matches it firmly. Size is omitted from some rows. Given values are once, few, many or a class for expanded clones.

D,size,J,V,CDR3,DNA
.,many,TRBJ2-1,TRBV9,CASSVAVYDNEQFF,TGTGCCAGCAGCGTGGCTGTGTACGACAATGAGCAGTTCTTC
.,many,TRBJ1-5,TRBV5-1,CASSLDGFGNQPQHF,TGCGCCAGCAGCCTCGATGGGTTTGGCAATCAGCCCCAGCATTTT
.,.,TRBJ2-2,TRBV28,CASLVINTGELFF,TGTGCCAGCTTGGTGATAAACACCGGTGAGCTGTTTTTT
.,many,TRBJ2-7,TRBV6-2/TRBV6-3,CASSYPLDPTYEQYF,TGTGCCAGCAGTTACCCCCTGGACCCGACCTACGAGCAGTACTTC
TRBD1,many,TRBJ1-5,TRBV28,CASSTHRGSNQPQHF,TGTGCCAGCAGTACTCACAGGGGAAGCAATCAGCCCCAGCATTTT
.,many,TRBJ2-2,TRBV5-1,CASSTTGGDTGELFF,TGCGCCAGCAGCACGACAGGAGGCGACACCGGGGAGCTGTTTTTT
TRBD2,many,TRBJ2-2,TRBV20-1,CSASRGTSNTGELFF,TGCAGTGCTAGTCGTGGGACTAGCAACACCGGGGAGCTGTTTTTT
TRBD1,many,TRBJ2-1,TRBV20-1,CSASQGAPLNEQFF,TGCAGTGCTAGCCAGGGGGCGCCCCTAAATGAGCAGTTCTTC
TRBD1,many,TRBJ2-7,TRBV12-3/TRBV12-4,CASSSGQGRNYEQYF,TGTGCCAGCAGTTCCGGACAGGGGAGGAACTACGAGCAGTACTTC
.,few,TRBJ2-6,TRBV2,CASSVGAGANVLTF,TGTGCCAGCAGTGTCGGGGCTGGGGCCAACGTCCTGACTTTC
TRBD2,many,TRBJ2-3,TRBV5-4,CASSPLTSGADGAQYF,TGTGCCAGCAGCCCTCTGACTAGCGGGGCGGACGGGGCGCAGTATTTT
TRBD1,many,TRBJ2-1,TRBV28,CASTDRSSYNEQFF,TGTGCCAGCACGGACAGGAGCTCCTACAATGAGCAGTTCTTC
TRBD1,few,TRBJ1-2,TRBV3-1,CASSPTWDSYTYGYTF,TGTGCCAGCAGCCCAACCTGGGACAGCTATACCTATGGCTACACCTTC
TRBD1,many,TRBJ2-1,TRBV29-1,CSGDRGGNWGSYNEQFF,TGCAGCGGGGACAGGGGGGGAAACTGGGGCTCCTACAATGAGCAGTTCTTC
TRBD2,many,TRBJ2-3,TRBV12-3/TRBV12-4,CASSILSGSSDTQYF,TGTGCCAGCAGTATCCTTAGCGGGAGTTCAGATACGCAGTATTTT
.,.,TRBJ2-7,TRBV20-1,CTARPPGISYEQYF,TGCACTGCTAGGCCACCAGGAATCTCCTACGAGCAGTACTTC
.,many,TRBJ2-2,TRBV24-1,CATSAQDRNTGELFF,TGTGCCACCAGTGCCCAGGACAGGAACACCGGGGAGCTGTTTTTT
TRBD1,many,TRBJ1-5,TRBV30,CAWTGQVNSPQHF,TGTGCCTGGACGGGACAGGTGAATTCGCCCCAGCATTTT
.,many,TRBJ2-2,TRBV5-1,CASSLPGANTGELFF,TGCGCCAGCAGCTTGCCCGGGGCGAACACCGGGGAGCTGTTTTTT
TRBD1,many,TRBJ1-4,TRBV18,CASSPTNRGQNEKLFF,TGTGCCAGCTCACCAACAAACAGGGGACAAAATGAAAAACTGTTTTTT
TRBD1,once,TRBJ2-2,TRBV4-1,CASSQTTGGVAGELFF,TGCGCCAGCAGCCAGACTACAGGGGGCGTAGCCGGGGAGCTGTTTTTT
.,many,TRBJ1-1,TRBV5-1,CASSLDANTEAFF,TGCGCCAGCAGCTTGGACGCGAACACTGAAGCTTTCTTT
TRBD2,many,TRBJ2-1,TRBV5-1,CASSVNGGDLNEQFF,TGCGCCAGCAGCGTCAACGGGGGGGACCTCAATGAGCAGTTCTTC
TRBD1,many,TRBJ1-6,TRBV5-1,CASSLTGENSPLHF,TGCGCCAGCAGCTTGACAGGGGAGAATTCACCCCTCCACTTT
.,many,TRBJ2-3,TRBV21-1,CASSKASAKSTDTQYF,TGTGCCAGCAGCAAAGCGTCCGCCAAGAGCACAGATACGCAGTATTTT
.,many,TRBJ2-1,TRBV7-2,CASSFGQGGEQFF,TGTGCCAGCAGCTTCGGCCAGGGGGGTGAGCAGTTCTTC
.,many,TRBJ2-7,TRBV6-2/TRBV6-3,CASSYTAPTYEQYF,TGTGCCAGCAGTTATACCGCACCTACCTACGAGCAGTACTTC
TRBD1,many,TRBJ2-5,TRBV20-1,CSARASNRGETQYF,TGCAGTGCTAGAGCGTCGAACAGGGGAGAGACCCAGTACTTC
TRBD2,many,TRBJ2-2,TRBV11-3,CASSPTVGLASTGELFF,TGTGCCAGCAGCCCGACAGTGGGACTAGCGAGCACCGGGGAGCTGTTTTTT
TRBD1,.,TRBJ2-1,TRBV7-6,CASSLAGQGQFF,TGTGCCAGCAGCTTAGCGGGACAGGGGCAGTTCTTC
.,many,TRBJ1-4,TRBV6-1,CASSEPWVEAEKLFF,TGTGCCAGCAGTGAACCCTGGGTCGAGGCCGAAAAACTGTTTTTT
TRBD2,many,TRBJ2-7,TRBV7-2,CASSFSGGAGYEQYF,TGTGCCAGCAGCTTTAGCGGGGGGGCGGGCTACGAGCAGTACTTC
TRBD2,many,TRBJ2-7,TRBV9,CASSVDARGEKQYF,TGTGCCAGCAGCGTAGATGCGCGGGGGGAGAAGCAGTACTTC
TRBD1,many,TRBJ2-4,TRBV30,CAWSGQGRHIQYF,TGTGCCTGGAGTGGACAGGGGAGGCACATTCAGTACTTC
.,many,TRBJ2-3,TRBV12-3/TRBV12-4,CASSDFTDTQYF,TGTGCCAGCAGTGACTTCACAGATACGCAGTATTTT
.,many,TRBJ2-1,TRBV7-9,CASRRTGNAEQFF,TGTGCCAGCAGGCGCACAGGGAACGCTGAGCAGTTCTTC
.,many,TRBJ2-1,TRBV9,CASSVDPYNEQFF,TGTGCCAGCAGCGTCGATCCCTACAATGAGCAGTTCTTC
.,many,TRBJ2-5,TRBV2,CASRREETQYF,TGTGCCAGCAGAAGGGAAGAGACCCAGTACTTC
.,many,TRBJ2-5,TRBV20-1,CSASPSNFWQETQYF,TGCAGTGCTAGCCCCTCAAACTTTTGGCAAGAGACCCAGTACTTC